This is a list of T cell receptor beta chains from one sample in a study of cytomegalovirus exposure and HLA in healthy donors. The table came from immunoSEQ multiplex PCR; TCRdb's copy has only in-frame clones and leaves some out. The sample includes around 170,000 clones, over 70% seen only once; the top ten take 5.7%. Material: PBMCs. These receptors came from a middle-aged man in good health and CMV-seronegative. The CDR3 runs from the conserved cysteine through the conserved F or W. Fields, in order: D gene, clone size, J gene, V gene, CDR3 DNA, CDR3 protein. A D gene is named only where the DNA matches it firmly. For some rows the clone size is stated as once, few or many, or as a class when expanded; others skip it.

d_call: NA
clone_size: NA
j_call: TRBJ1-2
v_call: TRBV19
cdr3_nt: TGTGCCAGTAGCCTTGGGGGGGCCCGCAACTATGGCTACACCTTC
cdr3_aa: CASSLGGARNYGYTF

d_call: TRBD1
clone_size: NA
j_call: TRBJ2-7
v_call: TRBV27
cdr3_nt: TGTGCCAGCAGTCCTCGGACAGGGACAGGTCACGAGCAGTACTTC
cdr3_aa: CASSPRTGTGHEQYF

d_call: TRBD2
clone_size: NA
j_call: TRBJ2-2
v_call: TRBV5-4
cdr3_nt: TGTGCCAGCAGCACCCCGACTAGCGGGAGTGTCGGGGAGCTGTTTTTT
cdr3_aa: CASSTPTSGSVGELFF

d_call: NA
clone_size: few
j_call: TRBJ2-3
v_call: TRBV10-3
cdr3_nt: TGTGCCATCAGTGAACAGAGTAAGGAAGATACGCAGTATTTT
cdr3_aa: CAISEQSKEDTQYF

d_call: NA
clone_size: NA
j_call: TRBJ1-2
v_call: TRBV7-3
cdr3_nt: TGTGCCAGCAGCTTGGCGGCACAGGGTAGCTATGGCTACACCTTC
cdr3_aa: CASSLAAQGSYGYTF

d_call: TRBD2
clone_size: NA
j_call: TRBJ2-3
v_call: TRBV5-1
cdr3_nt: TGCGCCAGCAGCATAGGTACTAGCGGGAACACAGATACGCAGTATTTT
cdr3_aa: CASSIGTSGNTDTQYF

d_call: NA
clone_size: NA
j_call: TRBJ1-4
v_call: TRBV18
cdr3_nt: TGTGCCAGCTCCCCCGGGAGGGGAGCTAATGAAAAACTGTTTTTT
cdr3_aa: CASSPGRGANEKLFF

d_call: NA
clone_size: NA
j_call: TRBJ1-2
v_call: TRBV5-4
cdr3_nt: TGTGCCAGCAGCCCCTTTGGGAGAACCTTC
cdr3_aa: CASSPFGRTF

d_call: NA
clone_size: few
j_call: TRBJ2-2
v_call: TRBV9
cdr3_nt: TGTGCCAGCAGCGTAGGGACTTCCGCGAACACCGGGGAGCTGTTTTTT
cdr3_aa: CASSVGTSANTGELFF

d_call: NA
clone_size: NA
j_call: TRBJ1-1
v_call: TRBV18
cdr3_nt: TGTGCCAGCTCACCTCGGACAGATTTTGAAGCTTTCTTT
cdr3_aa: CASSPRTDFEAFF

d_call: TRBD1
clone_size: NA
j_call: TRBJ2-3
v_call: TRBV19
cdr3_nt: TGTGCCAGTAGTCGACGGGACAGGGAGGCAGATACGCAGTATTTT
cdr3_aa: CASSRRDREADTQYF

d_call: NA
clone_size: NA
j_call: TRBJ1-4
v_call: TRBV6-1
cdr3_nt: TGTGCAACAGGGCAGGGGTCAGTCGGGAATGAAAAACTGTTTTTT
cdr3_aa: CATGQGSVGNEKLFF

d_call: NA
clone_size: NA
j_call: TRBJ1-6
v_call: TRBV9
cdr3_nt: TGTGCCAGCAGCGTAGTCCAGGGGCCACCTCTCCACTTT
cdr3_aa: CASSVVQGPPLHF

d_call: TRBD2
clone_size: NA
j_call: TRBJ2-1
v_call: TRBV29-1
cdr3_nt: TGCAGCGTTGAAGGGGTTGCGGGGGGCTCTGGCAATGAGCAGTTCTTC
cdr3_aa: CSVEGVAGGSGNEQFF

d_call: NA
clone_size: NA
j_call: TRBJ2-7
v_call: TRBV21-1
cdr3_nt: TGTGCCAGCCCTCCCAGGACACCGCTCTTGGAGCAGTACTTC
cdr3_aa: CASPPRTPLLEQYF

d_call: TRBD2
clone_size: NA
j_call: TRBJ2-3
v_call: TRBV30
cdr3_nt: TGTGCCTGGAGTGTACTAGCGGGACCCACAGATACGCAGTATTTT
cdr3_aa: CAWSVLAGPTDTQYF

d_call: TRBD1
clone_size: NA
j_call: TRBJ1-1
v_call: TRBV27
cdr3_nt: TGTGCCAGCAGATCCCAGACAGGGTGGAGAACTGAAGCTTTCTTT
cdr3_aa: CASRSQTGWRTEAFF

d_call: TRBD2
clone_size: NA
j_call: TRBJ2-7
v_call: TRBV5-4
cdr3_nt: TGTGCCAGCAGCTCGGGGGGGCTAGTTAAGTACGAGCAGTACTTC
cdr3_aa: CASSSGGLVKYEQYF

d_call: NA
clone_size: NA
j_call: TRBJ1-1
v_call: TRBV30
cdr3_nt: TGTGCCTGGAGTGAAATCTACGCAGGGCTGACTGAAGCTTTCTTT
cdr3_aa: CAWSEIYAGLTEAFF

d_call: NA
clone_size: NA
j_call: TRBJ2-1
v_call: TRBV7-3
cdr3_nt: TGTGCCAGCAGCTTAACCGCAGGGGTTAGCTCCTACAATGAGCAGTTCTTC
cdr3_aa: CASSLTAGVSSYNEQFF

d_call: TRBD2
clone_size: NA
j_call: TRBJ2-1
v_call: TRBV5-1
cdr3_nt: TGCGCCAGCGGGAGCGGGGCTAGCTCCTACAATGAGCAGTTCTTC
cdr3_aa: CASGSGASSYNEQFF

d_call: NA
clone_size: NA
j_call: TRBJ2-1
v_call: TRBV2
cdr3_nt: TGTGCCCTTACCAGCGCCTCCTCCTACAATGAGCAGTTCTTC
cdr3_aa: CALTSASSYNEQFF

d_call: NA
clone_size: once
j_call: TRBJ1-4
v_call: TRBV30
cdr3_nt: TGTGCCTGGAGTGAATTTTTGGCGGGTAGCCAGTCTGAAAAACTGTTTTTT
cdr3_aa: CAWSEFLAGSQSEKLFF

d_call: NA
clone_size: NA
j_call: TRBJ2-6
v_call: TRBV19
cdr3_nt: TGTGCCAGTAGGAGTTCAGGGGCGGTGGCATCTGGGGCCAACGTCCTGACTTTC
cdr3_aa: CASRSSGAVASGANVLTF

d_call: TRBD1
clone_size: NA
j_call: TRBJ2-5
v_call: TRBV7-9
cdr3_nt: TGTTCCAGCAGCTCAGGGACAGGGGCCCAGTACTTC
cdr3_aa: CSSSSGTGAQYF

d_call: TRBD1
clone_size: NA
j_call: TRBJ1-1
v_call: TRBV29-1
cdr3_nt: TGCAGCGTTGAAGATGGGGACAGGGTGGGCACTGAAGCTTTCTTT
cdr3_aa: CSVEDGDRVGTEAFF

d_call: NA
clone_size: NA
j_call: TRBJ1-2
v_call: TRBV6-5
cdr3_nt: TGTGCCAGCACCACAGCGGGGGGTGGCTATGGCTACACCTTC
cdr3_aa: CASTTAGGGYGYTF

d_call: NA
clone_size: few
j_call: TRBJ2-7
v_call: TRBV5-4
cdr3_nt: TGTGCCAGAAGCTTGGCCCGGGACTACGAGCAGTACTTC
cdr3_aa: CARSLARDYEQYF

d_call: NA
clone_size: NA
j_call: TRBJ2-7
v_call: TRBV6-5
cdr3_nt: TGTGCCAGCAGCCTGGGACAACACTACGAGCAGTACTTC
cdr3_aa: CASSLGQHYEQYF

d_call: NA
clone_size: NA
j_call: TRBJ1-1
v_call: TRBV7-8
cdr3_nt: TGTGCCAGCAGCTTAGCGATGGCCGCAGAAGCTTTCTTT
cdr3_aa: CASSLAMAAEAFF

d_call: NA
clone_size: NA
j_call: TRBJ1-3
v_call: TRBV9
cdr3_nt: TGTGCCAGCAGCGAGGCAGGGAGAAACACCATATATTTT
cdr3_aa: CASSEAGRNTIYF

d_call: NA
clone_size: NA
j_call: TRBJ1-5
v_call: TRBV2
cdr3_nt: TGTGCCAGCAGTGCGGGACATCTTAGCAATCAGCCCCAGCATTTT
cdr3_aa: CASSAGHLSNQPQHF

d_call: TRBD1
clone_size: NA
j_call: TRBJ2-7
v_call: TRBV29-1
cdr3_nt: TGCAGCGTAATGGACAGGGGGCCCTACGAGCAGTACTTC
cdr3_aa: CSVMDRGPYEQYF

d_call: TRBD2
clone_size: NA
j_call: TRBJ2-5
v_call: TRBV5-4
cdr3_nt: TGTGCCAGCAGCTTGGACACTAGCGGGGGGTCGCAAGAGACCCAGTACTTC
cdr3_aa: CASSLDTSGGSQETQYF

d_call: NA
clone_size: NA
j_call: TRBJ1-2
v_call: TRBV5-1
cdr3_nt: TGCGCCAGCTCCGACGGGGGCTATGGCTACACCTTC
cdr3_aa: CASSDGGYGYTF

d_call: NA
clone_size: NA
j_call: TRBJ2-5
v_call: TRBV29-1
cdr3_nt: TGCAGCACACCAGGGGGGTTCCAGGAGACCCAGTACTTC
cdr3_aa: CSTPGGFQETQYF

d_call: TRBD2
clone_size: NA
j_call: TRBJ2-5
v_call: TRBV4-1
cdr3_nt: TGCGCCAGCAGCCTTAAGCGGGAGCCCCCCGAGACCCAGTACTTC
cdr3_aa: CASSLKREPPETQYF

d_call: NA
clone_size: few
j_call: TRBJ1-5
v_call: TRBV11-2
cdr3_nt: TGTGCCAGCAGCTTTGATCCAGGGGTAAATCAGCCCCAGCATTTT
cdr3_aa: CASSFDPGVNQPQHF

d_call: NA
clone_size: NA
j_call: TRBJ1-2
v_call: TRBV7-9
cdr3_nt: TGTGCCAGCAGCTTATATCGGGATTGGCGCTACACCTTC
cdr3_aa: CASSLYRDWRYTF

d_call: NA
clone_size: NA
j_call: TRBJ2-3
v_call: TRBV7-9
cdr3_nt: TGTGCCAGCAGCTCAGGGACTCTAAGCACAGATACGCAGTATTTT
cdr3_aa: CASSSGTLSTDTQYF

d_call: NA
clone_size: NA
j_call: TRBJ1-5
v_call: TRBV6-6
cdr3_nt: TGTGCCAGCAGTCCCCAAGCCGATCAGCCCCAGCATTTT
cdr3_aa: CASSPQADQPQHF

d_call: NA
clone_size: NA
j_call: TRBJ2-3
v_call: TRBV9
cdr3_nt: TGTGCCAGCAGCGCGACAGCTTACACAGATACGCAGTATTTT
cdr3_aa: CASSATAYTDTQYF

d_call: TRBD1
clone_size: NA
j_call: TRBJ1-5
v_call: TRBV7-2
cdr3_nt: TGTGCCAGCAGCGCCACAGGGGGCAATCAGCCCCAGCATTTT
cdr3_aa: CASSATGGNQPQHF